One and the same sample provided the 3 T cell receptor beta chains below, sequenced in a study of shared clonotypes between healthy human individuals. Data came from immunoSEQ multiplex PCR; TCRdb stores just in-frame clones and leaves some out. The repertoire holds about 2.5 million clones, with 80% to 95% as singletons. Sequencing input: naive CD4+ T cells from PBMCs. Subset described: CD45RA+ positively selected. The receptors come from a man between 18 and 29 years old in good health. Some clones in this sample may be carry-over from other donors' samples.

Here the CDR3 reads CASSPQGANTGELFF. The CDR3 coding sequence is TGCGCCAGCAGCCCCCAGGGCGCGAACACCGGGGAGCTGTTTTTT. The rearrangement links TRBV4-1 to TRBJ2-2, with TRBD1 as a possible D gene (5 bases). CDR1 is MGHRA, CDR2 YSYEKL, per germline. CDR3 length equals 15 residues. V lost 4 bases and J lost 0, with 9 bases in between.

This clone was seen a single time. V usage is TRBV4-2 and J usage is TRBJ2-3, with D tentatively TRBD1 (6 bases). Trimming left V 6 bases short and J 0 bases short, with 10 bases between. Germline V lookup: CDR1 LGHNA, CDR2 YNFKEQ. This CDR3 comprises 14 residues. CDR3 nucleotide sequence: TGTGCCAGCAGTCTCACAGGGAGCACAGATACGCAGTATTTT. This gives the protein CASSLTGSTDTQYF.

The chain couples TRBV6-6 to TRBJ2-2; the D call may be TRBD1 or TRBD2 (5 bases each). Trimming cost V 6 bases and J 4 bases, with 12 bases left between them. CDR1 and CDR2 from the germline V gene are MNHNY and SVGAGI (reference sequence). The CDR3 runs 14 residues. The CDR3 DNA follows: TGTGCCAGCAGCTTCGTCGGGACCACCGGGGAGCTGTTTTTT. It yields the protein CASSFVGTTGELFF.